The 31 T cell receptor beta chains listed next were all sequenced from one sample in a study of cytomegalovirus exposure and HLA in healthy donors (dated by TCRdb to the late 2010s). Receptor libraries were prepared by the immunoSEQ multiplex PCR assay. The multiplex PCR relied on a mix of 60 forward primers for TCR Vbeta segments and 13 reverse primers for TCR Jbeta segments. TCRdb holds this immuneACCESS table with in-frame rearrangements only. Some clones are missing; in checked studies, unresolved V genes explain under half, and the rest has no known cause. The sample table lists 25,000 to 35,000 clones, about 86% of them with a count of one. Roughly 2.5% of the sample comes from the top ten. The sequencing input was PBMCs. These receptors were taken from a boy aged 5-17 years in good health and CMV-seronegative.

The genes are TRBV5-1 and TRBJ2-3; D unclear. Looked up from germline, CDR1 is SGHRS and CDR2 is YFSETQ. The CDR3 length is 12 residues. V was cut by 7 bases and J by 1 base, with 7 bases left in between. The CDR3: CASFLRTDTQYF. CDR3 DNA: TGCGCCAGCTTCCTACGCACAGATACGCAGTATTTT.

The V and J genes are TRBV12-5 and TRBJ2-7, with D possibly being TRBD2 (6 bases). The V gene's germline CDR1 is LGHNT and CDR2 FRNRAP. Trimming took 0 bases from V and 6 from J, leaving 15 bases between them. The CDR3 loop spans 15 amino acids. As DNA, the CDR3 is TGTGCTAGTGGTTTGGTACTCGAGGGAGGCAGCGAGCAGTACTTC. Its translation: CASGLVLEGGSEQYF.

This rearrangement joins TRBV28 to TRBJ1-3; 7 positions match TRBD1. Looked up from germline, CDR1 is MDHEN and CDR2 is SYDVKM. CDR3 size: 15 residues. The trim removed 4 bases at V and 2 bases at J, leaving 5 bases unmatched. DNA of the CDR3: TGTGCCAGCAGTTGGGACAGCTTGGCTGGAAACACCATATATTTT. Translating gives CASSWDSLAGNTIYF.

This chain connects TRBV6-1 to TRBJ2-3; 8 nucleotides agree with TRBD1. The CDR3 length is 16 residues. V shed 1 base and J 2 bases; nucleotides not matched to a gene: 5. CDR1 MNHNS and CDR2 SASEGT come from the germline V gene. CDR3 loop: CASSEGAGGVTDTQYF. In DNA, the CDR3 is TGTGCCAGCAGTGAAGGGGCAGGGGGCGTCACAGATACGCAGTATTTT.

V gene TRBV27 combines with J gene TRBJ2-1; TRBD2 aligns across 10 bases. This CDR3 spans 21 amino acids. With 2 bases clipped from V and 0 bases from J, the junction kept 16 bases outside the gene matches. Looked up from germline, CDR1 is MNHEY and CDR2 is SMNVEV (reference sequence). This CDR3 reads CASSLGHGTSAPSSSYNEQFF. In DNA form, the CDR3 reads TGTGCCAGCAGTTTAGGTCACGGGACTAGCGCTCCTTCAAGCTCCTACAATGAGCAGTTCTTC.

This chain joins TRBV27 and TRBJ2-6; D not certain. From germline, CDR1 is MNHEY and CDR2 SMNVEV (reference sequence). The CDR3 has 14 amino acids. The V end was cut by 5 bases, the J end by 2 bases, with 7 bases between. The CDR3 nucleotides are TGTGCCAGCAGTGGCCCCACTGGGGCCAACGTCCTGACTTTC. Translating it yields CASSGPTGANVLTF.

The rearrangement uses TRBV6-1 and TRBJ2-2; D might be TRBD2 (5 bases). The CDR3 has 15 amino acids. Trimming stripped 6 bases from V and 2 bases from J, with 13 bases between. The germline gives CDR1 MNHNS, CDR2 SASEGT. The CDR3 here is CASSAGISNTGELFF. In DNA, the CDR3 is TGTGCCAGCAGCGCCGGGATATCCAACACCGGGGAGCTGTTTTTT.

This chain links TRBV30 with TRBJ1-5; the D is unclear. The CDR3 is 15 residues long. Per the germline V gene, CDR1 is GTSNPN and CDR2 is SVGIG (reference sequence). Trimming shortened V by 2 bases and J by 5 bases, and 16 bases separated the two germline ends. This CDR3 is CAWSHREQIYQPQHF. The CDR3 nucleotides are TGTGCCTGGAGTCACCGGGAACAAATTTATCAGCCCCAGCATTTT. The full variable domain, with the rest looked up from reference TRBV30 and TRBJ1-5, is SQTIHQWPATLVQPVGSPLSLECTVEGTSNPNLYWYRQAAGRGLQLLFYSVGIGQISSEVPQNLSASRPQDRQFILSSKKLLLSDSGFYLCAWSHREQIYQPQHFGDGTRLSIL.

The chain links TRBV5-1 to TRBJ2-7, with D possibly TRBD1 on 6 matching bases. Per germline, CDR1 SGHRS and CDR2 YFSETQ. The CDR3 contains 16 residues. The V end lost 0 bases, the J end lost 11 bases, and 24 bases lay between the germline ends. Here the CDR3 reads CASSLELLGARGPKYF. The CDR3 DNA follows: TGCGCCAGCAGCTTGGAGTTATTAGGAGCCAGGGGCCCTAAGTACTTC.

The J gene is TRBJ2-5, the V gene TRBV14; D might be TRBD1 (5 bases). The CDR3 sequence is 14 residues long. Deletions cut 4 bases from V and 4 bases from J, with 13 bases between. Germline lookup yields CDR1 SGHDN and CDR2 FVKESK. This CDR3 is CASSPATVGETQYF. The CDR3 nucleotides are TGTGCCAGCAGCCCAGCGACAGTAGGAGAGACCCAGTACTTC.

The chain is built from TRBV16 and TRBJ1-5; 12 bases are shared with TRBD1. Per germline, CDR1 KGHSY and CDR2 FQNENV. The CDR3 has 18 residues. V lost 1 base to trimming and J lost 6 bases; unmatched junction nucleotides: 10. The CDR3 nucleotides are TGTGCCAGCAGCCAATTTCTATCTGGGACAGGGGGCGTTCAGCCCCAGCATTTT. Translating gives CASSQFLSGTGGVQPQHF.

This clone was recorded a few times. V is TRBV7-9 and J is TRBJ1-1; tentative D call: TRBD1 (5 bases). CDR3 size: 15 residues. Germline V lookup: CDR1 SEHNR, CDR2 FQNEAQ (reference sequence). Trimming pared 2 bases from V and 1 base from J, leaving 11 bases between. Here the CDR3 DNA reads TGTGCCAGCAGCTTACGGCAGGGCCCGAACACTGAAGCTTTCTTT. As protein: CASSLRQGPNTEAFF. Variable domain in full (rest from reference TRBV7-9 and TRBJ1-1): DTGVSQNPRHKITKRGQNVTFRCDPISEHNRLYWYRQTLGQGPEFLTYFQNEAQLEKSRLLSDRFSAERPKGSFSTLEIQRTEQGDSAMYLCASSLRQGPNTEAFFGQGTRLTVV.

In regard to this clone: Other DNA sequences in this sample translate to the same CDR3. V is TRBV6-5 and J is TRBJ2-3, with D tentatively TRBD1 (7 bases). The CDR3 loop spans 16 amino acids. V lost 0 bases to trimming and J lost 3 bases, with 13 bases between them. CDR1 and CDR2 from the germline V gene are MNHEY and SVGAGI. In DNA form, the CDR3 reads TGTGCCAGCAGTTACTCCGGGGCAGGGGGGACAGATACGCAGTATTTT. It translates to CASSYSGAGGTDTQYF.

This sequence joins TRBV27 and TRBJ1-2; TRBD1 aligns across 7 bases. CDR3 size: 15 residues. Per the germline V gene, CDR1 is MNHEY and CDR2 is SMNVEV (reference sequence). V trimming: 0 bases; J trimming: 4 bases; junction bases outside the gene matches: 5. The CDR3 region is CASSLSAGGVYGYTF. CDR3 DNA: TGTGCCAGCAGTTTATCTGCAGGGGGTGTCTATGGCTACACCTTC.

The gene calls are TRBV25-1 and TRBJ1-1; TRBD1 matches at 9 bases. V gave up 1 base and J gave up 7 bases; unmatched junction bases: 7. Germline CDR1 MGHDK, CDR2 SYGVNS. This CDR3 spans 15 amino acids. In DNA, the CDR3 is TGTGCCAGCAGTGAATCAATTGGGACAGGGTTTGAAGCTTTCTTT. Amino acid sequence: CASSESIGTGFEAFF.

V and J are TRBV10-3 and TRBJ2-7; D unresolved. CDR3 length: 14 residues. Germline V CDR1 and CDR2: ENHRY, SYGVKD. Trimming removed 0 bases from V and 2 bases from J, with 8 bases in between. CDR3: CAISESYRAYEQYF. The DNA for the CDR3 is TGTGCCATCAGTGAGTCGTACAGAGCCTACGAGCAGTACTTC.

V gene TRBV6-6 combines with J gene TRBJ2-7, with TRBD2 identical over 9 bases. This CDR3 comprises 15 residues. CDR1 MNHNY and CDR2 SVGAGI come from the germline V gene (reference sequence). Trimming removed 1 base from V and 3 bases from J; junction bases left unmatched: 4. As DNA, the CDR3 is TGTGCCAGCAGTTACTTGGGACTAGCTAACTACGAGCAGTACTTC. Its translation: CASSYLGLANYEQYF.

This chain links TRBV23-1 with TRBJ1-1; 7 nucleotides agree with TRBD1. TRBV23-1 is flagged as an ORF with uncertain function. This CDR3 region has 17 residues. V was clipped by 4 bases and J by 1 base; unmatched bases: 12. The CDR3: CASSPQGQPNGNTEAFF. The CDR3 bases are TGCGCCAGCAGTCCCCAGGGACAGCCCAACGGGAACACTGAAGCTTTCTTT.

The V gene is TRBV28, the J gene TRBJ1-6; 7 nucleotides agree with TRBD1. Germline CDR1 is MDHEN and CDR2 is SYDVKM. V dropped 5 bases and J dropped 7; count of bases not matched to a gene: 8. The CDR3 totals 15 residues. CDR3 sequence reads: CASSTGVLDNSPLHF. CDR3 bases: TGTGCCAGCAGTACAGGGGTCCTGGACAATTCACCCCTCCACTTT.

The rearrangement links TRBV11-2 to TRBJ2-3, with 14 bases matching TRBD2. Germline CDR1 reads SGHAT; CDR2 reads FQNNGV. The V and J ends lost 4 bases and 3 bases, in that order; junction bases with no gene match: 12. The CDR3 totals 19 residues. This CDR3 reads CASSSTVGTSGGPTDTQYF. CDR3 nucleotides: TGTGCCAGCAGCTCAACCGTCGGGACTAGCGGGGGCCCAACAGATACGCAGTATTTT.

The V gene is TRBV5-1, the J gene TRBJ2-5; D perhaps matches TRBD2 (6 bases). The J call is uncertain, as TRBJ2-7 better fits the DNA end. CDR1 is SGHRS, CDR2 YFSETQ, per germline. This CDR3 spans 15 amino acids. The CDR3, as DNA: TGCGCCAGCAGGGAAGGGAGCGGGTCCTCCTACGAGCAGTACTTC. It translates to CASREGSGSSYEQYF.

The chain combines TRBV10-3 with TRBJ1-5; 8 nucleotides match TRBD1. V lost 5 bases to trimming and J lost 1 base; unmatched junction nucleotides: 10. Germline V gene lookup returns CDR1 ENHRY and CDR2 SYGVKD. The CDR3 totals 17 residues. CDR3 protein: CAISPGQGRSSNQPQHF. DNA of the CDR3: TGTGCCATCAGTCCAGGACAGGGTCGTTCGAGCAATCAGCCCCAGCATTTT.

This chain uses TRBV5-1 with TRBJ1-3, with D possibly being TRBD1 (6 bases). Germline V lookup: CDR1 SGHRS, CDR2 YFSETQ. This CDR3 region has 15 residues. V gave up 0 bases and J gave up 3 bases, with 10 bases separating them. The CDR3 DNA is TGCGCCAGCAGCTTGGCACAGGGAAATGGAAACACCATATATTTT. The encoded protein is CASSLAQGNGNTIYF.

This clone was recorded only once. The V gene is TRBV19, the J gene TRBJ2-2; the match to TRBD1 covers 10 bases. Germline lookup yields CDR1 LNHDA and CDR2 SQIVND (reference sequence). J gave up 2 bases and V 1 base, and 1 base lay outside the gene matches. The CDR3 loop spans 16 amino acids. The DNA for the CDR3 is TGTGCCAGTAGTATAGGGACAGGGGGAAACACCGGGGAGCTGTTTTTT. The encoded protein is CASSIGTGGNTGELFF.

This chain connects TRBV5-1 to TRBJ2-2; no definite D call. The CDR3 has 14 residues. The V gene lost 1 base and the J gene lost 5 bases, with 9 bases spanning the gap. CDR1 and CDR2 from the germline V gene are SGHRS and YFSETQ. CDR3 sequence (DNA): TGCGCCAGCAGCTTGACAGAAACAACCGGGGAGCTGTTTTTT. This sequence encodes CASSLTETTGELFF.

The chain uses TRBV28 and TRBJ1-5, with 7 bases identical to TRBD1. The CDR3 has 15 amino acids. V lost 6 bases to trimming and J lost 4 bases; unmatched junction nucleotides: 9. Per germline, CDR1 MDHEN and CDR2 SYDVKM. In DNA, the CDR3 is TGTGCCAGCAGCATACCGTCAGGGGGGAATCAGCCCCAGCATTTT. It translates to CASSIPSGGNQPQHF.

The chain couples TRBV15 to TRBJ1-1; D unclear. Germline V CDR1 and CDR2: LNHNV, YYDKDF (reference sequence). The CDR3 length is 13 residues. The V end lost 4 bases, the J end lost 2 bases, and 8 bases lay between the germline ends. The CDR3 sequence: CATSTESNTEAFF. CDR3 sequence (DNA): TGTGCCACCAGCACGGAGAGTAACACTGAAGCTTTCTTT.

This clone was observed a single time. The chain recombines TRBV19 with TRBJ2-1; TRBD1 matches at 10 bases. The CDR3 is 13 residues long. Germline CDR1 and CDR2: LNHDA and SQIVND (reference sequence). With V trimmed by 5 bases and J by 6 bases, 1 base remained unmatched. DNA of the CDR3: TGTGCCAGTAGTGGACAGGGGGGCAATGAGCAGTTCTTC. Its translation: CASSGQGGNEQFF. Full variable domain (rest looked up from reference TRBV19 and TRBJ2-1): DGGITQSPKYLFRKEGQNVTLSCEQNLNHDAMYWYRQDPGQGLRLIYYSQIVNDFQKGDIAEGYSVSREKKESFPLTVTSAQKNPTAFYLCASSGQGGNEQFFGPGTRLTVL.

V and J are TRBV9 and TRBJ2-3, with 9 bases fitting TRBD1. V lost 2 bases and J lost 0; bases outside the gene matches: 4. This CDR3 region has 16 residues. Germline V lookup: CDR1 SGDLS, CDR2 YYNGEE. CDR3 loop: CASSVSQGASTDTQYF. The CDR3 region has the DNA TGTGCCAGCAGCGTTTCACAGGGGGCCAGCACAGATACGCAGTATTTT.

The V and J genes are TRBV28 and TRBJ2-3; 7 positions agree with TRBD1. Germline trimming cut 5 bases from V and 1 base from J; bases unmatched to any gene: 6. The germline V gene has CDR1 MDHEN and CDR2 SYDVKM. This CDR3 has 15 residues. CDR3 protein: CASSTPGTGTDTQYF. CDR3 in DNA: TGTGCCAGCAGTACCCCAGGGACAGGCACAGATACGCAGTATTTT.

The V and J genes are TRBV5-4 and TRBJ1-2, with D unclear. CDR3 length equals 13 residues. Trimming pared 4 bases from V and 1 base from J, leaving 8 bases between. Germline V gives CDR1 SGHNT, CDR2 YYREEE (reference sequence). The CDR3 bases are TGTGCCAGCAGCACGACGGGTAACTATGGCTACACCTTC. Its protein is CASSTTGNYGYTF. The variable domain in full, completed from reference TRBV5-4 and TRBJ1-2, reads ETGVTQSPTHLIKTRGQQVTLRCSSQSGHNTVSWYQQALGQGPQFIFQYYREEENGRGNFPPRFSGLQFPNYSSELNVNALELDDSALYLCASSTTGNYGYTFGSGTRLTVV.